The clone carrying this TCR beta chain has ten or more counts. Its antigen is unidentified. This specimen comes from a study of T-cell memory formation after mild COVID-19. Per the germline V gene, CDR1 is SGHRS and CDR2 is YFSETQ. The CDR3 totals 14 residues. Losses at the gene ends were 5 bases for V and 7 bases for J; bases not matched to a gene: 11. It was 5'RACE with constant-segment primers that produced the TCR alpha and TCR beta cDNA libraries, which carried sample barcodes and UMIs. TCRdb reprocessed the 5' RACE reads with MiXCR, giving one entry per CDR3 protein. The sample holds hundreds of thousands of distinct CDR3 sequences; 15% to 20% are singletons and the top ten take 20% to 25%. General study points: Clones that got smaller from day 15 to 85 had even CD4/CD8, while clones growing later tipped toward CD4+. The study detected some responding clones in pre-infection memory, suggesting cross-reactive memory joined.

Sequenced input: PBMCs or a T cell subset sorted from them (not recorded which). The TCR sequence derives from a man between 18 and 35 years old who had mild COVID-19 (a few samples of this study predate the infection). Cell type and time point are not known. The chain combines TRBV5-1 with TRBJ2-5; 7 bases match TRBD1. The CDR3 loop is CASSSSRQGGTQYF. The CDR3 DNA sequence: TGCGCCAGCAGTTCCTCCCGACAGGGCGGGACCCAGTACTTC.